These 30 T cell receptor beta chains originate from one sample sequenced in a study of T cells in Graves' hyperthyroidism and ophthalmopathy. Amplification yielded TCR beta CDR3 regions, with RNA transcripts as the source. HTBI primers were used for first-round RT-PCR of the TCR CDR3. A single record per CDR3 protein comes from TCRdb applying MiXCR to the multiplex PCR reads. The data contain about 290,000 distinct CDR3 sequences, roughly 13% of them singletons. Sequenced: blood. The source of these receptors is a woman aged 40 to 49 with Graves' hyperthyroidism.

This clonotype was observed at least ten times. CDR3 nucleotides: TGTGCCAGCAGTGAGATAGGGGGATCCAATCAGCCCCAGCATTTT. Protein sequence: CASSEIGGSNQPQHF. The chain uses TRBV6-1 and TRBJ1-5, with D perhaps TRBD1 (6 bases). The CDR3 runs 15 residues. Germline CDR1 and CDR2: MNHNS and SASEGT. Trimming left V 3 bases short and J 3 bases short, with 12 bases between.

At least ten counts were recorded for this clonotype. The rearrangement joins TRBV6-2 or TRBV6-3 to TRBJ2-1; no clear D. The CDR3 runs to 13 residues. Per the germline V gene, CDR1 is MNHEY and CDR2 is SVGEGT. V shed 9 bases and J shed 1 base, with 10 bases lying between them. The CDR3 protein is CASRTGSYNEQFF. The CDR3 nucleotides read TGTGCCAGTCGGACGGGTTCCTACAATGAGCAGTTCTTC.

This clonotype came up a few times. In DNA form, the CDR3 reads TGCAGTGCTAACAAACAGGGGGTGACTATGTTTTTT. Translated, it gives CSANKQGVTMFF. This sequence joins TRBV20-1 and TRBJ1-4, with 8 bases identical to TRBD1. CDR1 DFQATT and CDR2 SNEGSKA come from the germline V gene (reference sequence). The CDR3 loop spans 12 amino acids. The V gene end was trimmed by 4 bases and the J gene end by 15 bases; junction bases not matched to a gene: 10.

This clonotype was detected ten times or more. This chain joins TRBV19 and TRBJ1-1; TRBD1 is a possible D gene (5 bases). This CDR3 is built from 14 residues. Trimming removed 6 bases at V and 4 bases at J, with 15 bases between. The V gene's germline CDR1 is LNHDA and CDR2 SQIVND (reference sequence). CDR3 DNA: TGTGCCAGTAGCCGACGGGGGGGGAGCACTGAAGCTTTCTTT. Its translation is CASSRRGGSTEAFF.

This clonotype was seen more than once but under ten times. The CDR3 loop reads CASSSITFQETQYF. In DNA form, the CDR3 reads TGTGCCAGCAGCTCTATAACGTTTCAAGAGACCCAGTACTTC. The rearrangement links TRBV5-6 to TRBJ2-5; D remains unclear. The V gene lost 3 bases and the J gene lost 2 bases, with 11 bases spanning the gap. This CDR3 contains 14 residues. Germline V gene lookup returns CDR1 SGHDT and CDR2 YYEEEE.

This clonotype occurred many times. For the CDR3, the DNA is TGTGCTAGTGGTTTCTCATCGGTCACCTATAATTCACCCCTCCACTTT. Translating it yields CASGFSSVTYNSPLHF. This chain joins TRBV12-5 and TRBJ1-6; D is ambiguous. Trimming left V 3 bases short and J 2 bases short, with 11 bases between. The CDR3 covers 16 residues. Germline CDR1 reads LGHNT; CDR2 reads FRNRAP.

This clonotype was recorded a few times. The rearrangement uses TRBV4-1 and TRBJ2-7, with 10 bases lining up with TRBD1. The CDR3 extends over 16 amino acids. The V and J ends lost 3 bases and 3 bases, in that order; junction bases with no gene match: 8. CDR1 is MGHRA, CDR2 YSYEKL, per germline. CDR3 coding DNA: TGCGCCAGCAGCCATCCCACCGGGACAGGGGTCTACGAGCAGTACTTC. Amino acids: CASSHPTGTGVYEQYF.

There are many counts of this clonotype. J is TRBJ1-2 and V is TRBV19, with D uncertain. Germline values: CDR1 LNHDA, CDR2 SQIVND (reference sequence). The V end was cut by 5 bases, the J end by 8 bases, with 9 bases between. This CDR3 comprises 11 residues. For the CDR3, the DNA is TGTGCCAGTAGTCTGATGGAGGGCTACACCTTC. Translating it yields CASSLMEGYTF.

The CDR3 here is CSARRLGDYEKLFF. The CDR3, as DNA: TGCAGTGCTAGGCGGTTGGGAGATTATGAAAAACTGTTTTTT. V gene TRBV20-1 combines with J gene TRBJ1-4; no reliable D call. Germline assignment: CDR1 DFQATT and CDR2 SNEGSKA (reference sequence). CDR3 size: 14 residues. V lost 3 bases, J lost 6 bases, and 14 bases lay in between.

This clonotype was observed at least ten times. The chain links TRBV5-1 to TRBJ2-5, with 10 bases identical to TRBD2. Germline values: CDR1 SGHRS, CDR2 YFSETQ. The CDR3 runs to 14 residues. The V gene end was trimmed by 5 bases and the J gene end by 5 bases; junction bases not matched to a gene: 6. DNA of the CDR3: TGCGCCAGCAGACCAAGCGGGAGGGGTGAGACCCAGTACTTC. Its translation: CASRPSGRGETQYF.

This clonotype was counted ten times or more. The CDR3, as DNA: TGTGCTAGTGGCCCCGGGACTAGCGGTTACAATGAGCAGTTCTTC. Its translation: CASGPGTSGYNEQFF. The J gene is TRBJ2-1, the V gene TRBV12-5; 11 bases fit TRBD2. The CDR3 length is 15 residues. After removal of 6 bases from V and 4 bases from J, the junction contained 5 bases not matched to a gene. Germline CDR1 LGHNT, CDR2 FRNRAP.

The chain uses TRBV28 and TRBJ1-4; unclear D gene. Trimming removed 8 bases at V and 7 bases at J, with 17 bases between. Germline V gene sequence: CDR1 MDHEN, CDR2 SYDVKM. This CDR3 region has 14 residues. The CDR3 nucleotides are TGTGCCAGCGCTACGCGGGATTGGACTGAAAAACTGTTTTTT. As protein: CASATRDWTEKLFF. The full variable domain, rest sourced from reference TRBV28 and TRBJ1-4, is DVKVTQSSRYLVKRTGEKVFLECVQDMDHENMFWYRQDPGLGLRLIYFSYDVKMKEKGDIPEGYSVSREKKERFSLILESASTNQTSMYLCASATRDWTEKLFFGSGTQLSVL.

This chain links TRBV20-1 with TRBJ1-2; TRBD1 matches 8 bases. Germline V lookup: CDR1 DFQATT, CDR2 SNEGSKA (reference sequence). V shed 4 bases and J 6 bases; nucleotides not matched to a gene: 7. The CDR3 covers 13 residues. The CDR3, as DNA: TGCAGTGCTACCAGGACAGGGACGAATGGCTACACCTTC. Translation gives CSATRTGTNGYTF.

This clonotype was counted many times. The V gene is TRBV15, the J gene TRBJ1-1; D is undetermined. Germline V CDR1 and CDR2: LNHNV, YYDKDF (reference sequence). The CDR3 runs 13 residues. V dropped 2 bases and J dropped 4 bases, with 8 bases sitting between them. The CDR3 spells CATSRPPGTEAFF. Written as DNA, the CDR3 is TGTGCCACCAGCAGACCCCCCGGCACTGAAGCTTTCTTT. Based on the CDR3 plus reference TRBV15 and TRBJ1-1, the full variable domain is DAMVIQNPRYQVTQFGKPVTLSCSQTLNHNVMYWYQQKSSQAPKLLFHYYDKDFNNEADTPDNFQSRRPNTSFCFLDIRSPGLGDTAMYLCATSRPPGTEAFFGQGTRLTVV.

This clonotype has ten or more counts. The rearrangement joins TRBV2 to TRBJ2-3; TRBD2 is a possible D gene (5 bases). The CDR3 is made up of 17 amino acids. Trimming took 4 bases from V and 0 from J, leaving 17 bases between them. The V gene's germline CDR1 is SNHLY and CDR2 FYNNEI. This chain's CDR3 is CASSVDGLFGSTDTQYF. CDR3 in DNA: TGTGCCAGCAGTGTCGACGGACTTTTCGGTAGCACAGATACGCAGTATTTT.

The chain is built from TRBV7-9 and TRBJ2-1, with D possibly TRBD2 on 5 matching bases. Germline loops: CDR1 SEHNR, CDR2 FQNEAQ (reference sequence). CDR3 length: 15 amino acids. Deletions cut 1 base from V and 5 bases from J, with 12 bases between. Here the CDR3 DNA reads TGTGCCAGCAGCTTAGGCAGCGGAAGAAACAATGAGCAGTTCTTC. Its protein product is CASSLGSGRNNEQFF.

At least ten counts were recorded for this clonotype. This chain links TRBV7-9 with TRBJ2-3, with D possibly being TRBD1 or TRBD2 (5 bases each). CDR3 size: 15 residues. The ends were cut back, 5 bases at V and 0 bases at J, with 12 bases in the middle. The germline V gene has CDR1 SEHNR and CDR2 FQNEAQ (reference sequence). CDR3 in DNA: TGTGCCAGCAGCCCAGGGAGCCCTAGCACAGATACGCAGTATTTT. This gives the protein CASSPGSPSTDTQYF.

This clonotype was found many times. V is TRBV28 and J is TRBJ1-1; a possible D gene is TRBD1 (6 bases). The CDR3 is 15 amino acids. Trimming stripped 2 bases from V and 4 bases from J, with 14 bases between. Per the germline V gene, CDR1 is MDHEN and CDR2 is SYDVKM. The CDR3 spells CASSLGDTLGTEAFF. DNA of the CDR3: TGTGCCAGCAGTTTAGGGGACACTCTGGGCACTGAAGCTTTCTTT.

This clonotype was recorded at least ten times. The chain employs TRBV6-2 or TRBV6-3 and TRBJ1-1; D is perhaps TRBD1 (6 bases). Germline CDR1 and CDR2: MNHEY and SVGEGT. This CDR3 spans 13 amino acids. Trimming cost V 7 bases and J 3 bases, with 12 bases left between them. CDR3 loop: CASKGEGYTEAFF. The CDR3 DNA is TGTGCCAGCAAGGGGGAGGGTTACACTGAAGCTTTCTTT.

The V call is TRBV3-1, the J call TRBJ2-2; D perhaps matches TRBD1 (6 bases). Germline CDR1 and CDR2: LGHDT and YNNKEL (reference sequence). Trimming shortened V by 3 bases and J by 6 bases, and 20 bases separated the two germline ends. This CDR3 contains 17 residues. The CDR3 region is CASSHRPQGFPAGELFF. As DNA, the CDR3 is TGTGCCAGCAGCCACCGACCACAGGGTTTTCCTGCCGGGGAGCTGTTTTTT.

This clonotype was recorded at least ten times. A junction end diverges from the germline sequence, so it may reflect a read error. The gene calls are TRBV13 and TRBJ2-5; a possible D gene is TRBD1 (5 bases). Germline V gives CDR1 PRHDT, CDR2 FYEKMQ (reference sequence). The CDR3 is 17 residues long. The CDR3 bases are TGTGCCAGCAGTTTAGGTCAGGGTCGGACCCACGAGGAGACCCAGTACTTC. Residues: CASSLGQGRTHEETQYF.

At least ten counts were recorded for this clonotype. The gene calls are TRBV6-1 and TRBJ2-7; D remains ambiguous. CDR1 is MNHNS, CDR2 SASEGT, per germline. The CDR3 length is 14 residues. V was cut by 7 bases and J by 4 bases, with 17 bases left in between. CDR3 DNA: TGTGCCAGCATGTCGCTATCTGGCCCTTACGAGCAGTACTTC. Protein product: CASMSLSGPYEQYF.

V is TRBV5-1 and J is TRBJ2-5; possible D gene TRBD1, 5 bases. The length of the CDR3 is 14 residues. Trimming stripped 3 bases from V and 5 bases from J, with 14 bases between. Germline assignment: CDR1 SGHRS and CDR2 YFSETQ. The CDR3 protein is CASSYSGIRETQYF. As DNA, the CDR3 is TGCGCCAGCAGCTATTCAGGGATTAGGGAGACCCAGTACTTC.

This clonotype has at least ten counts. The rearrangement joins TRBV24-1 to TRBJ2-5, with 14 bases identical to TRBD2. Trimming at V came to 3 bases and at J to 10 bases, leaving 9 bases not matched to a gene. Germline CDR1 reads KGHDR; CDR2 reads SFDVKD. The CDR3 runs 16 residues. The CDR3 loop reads CATSDPGLAGGQYQYF. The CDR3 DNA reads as TGTGCCACCAGTGATCCCGGACTAGCGGGAGGTCAATACCAGTACTTC.

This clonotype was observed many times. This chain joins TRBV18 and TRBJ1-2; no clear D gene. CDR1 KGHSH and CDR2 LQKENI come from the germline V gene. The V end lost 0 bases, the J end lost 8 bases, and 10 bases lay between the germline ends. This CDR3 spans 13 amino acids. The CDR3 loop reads CASSPPQIYGYTF. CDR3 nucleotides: TGTGCCAGCTCACCACCGCAGATATACGGCTACACCTTC.

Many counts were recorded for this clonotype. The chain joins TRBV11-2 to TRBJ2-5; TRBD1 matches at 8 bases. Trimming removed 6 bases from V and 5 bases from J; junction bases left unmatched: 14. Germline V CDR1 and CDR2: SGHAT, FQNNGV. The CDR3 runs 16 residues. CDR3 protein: CASSQPTGVKGETQYF. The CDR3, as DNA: TGTGCCAGCAGTCAACCGACAGGGGTAAAGGGGGAGACCCAGTACTTC.

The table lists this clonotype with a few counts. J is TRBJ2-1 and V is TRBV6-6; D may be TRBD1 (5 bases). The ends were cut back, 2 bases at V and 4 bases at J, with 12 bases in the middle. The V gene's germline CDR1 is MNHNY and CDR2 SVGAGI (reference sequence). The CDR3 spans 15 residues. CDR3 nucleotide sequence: TGTGCCAGCAGTTACGTGGGGCCTCCTTACAATGAGCAGTTCTTC. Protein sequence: CASSYVGPPYNEQFF.

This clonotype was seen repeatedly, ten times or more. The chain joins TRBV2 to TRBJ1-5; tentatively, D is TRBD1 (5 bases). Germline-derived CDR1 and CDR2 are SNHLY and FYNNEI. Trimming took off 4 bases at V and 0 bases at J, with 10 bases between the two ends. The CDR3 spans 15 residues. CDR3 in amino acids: CASSVQGHSNQPQHF. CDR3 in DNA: TGTGCCAGCAGTGTACAAGGACATAGCAATCAGCCCCAGCATTTT. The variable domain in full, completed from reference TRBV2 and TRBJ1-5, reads EPEVTQTPSHQVTQMGQEVILRCVPISNHLYFYWYRQILGQKVEFLVSFYNNEISEKSEIFDDQFSVERPDGSNFTLKIRSTKLEDSAMYFCASSVQGHSNQPQHFGDGTRLSIL.

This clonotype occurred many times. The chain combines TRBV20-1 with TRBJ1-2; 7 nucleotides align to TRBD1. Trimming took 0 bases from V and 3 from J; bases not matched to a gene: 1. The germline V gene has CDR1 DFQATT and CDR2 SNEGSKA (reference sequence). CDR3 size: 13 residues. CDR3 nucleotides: TGCAGTGCTAGAGACGACAGGGACTATGGCTACACCTTC. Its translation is CSARDDRDYGYTF.

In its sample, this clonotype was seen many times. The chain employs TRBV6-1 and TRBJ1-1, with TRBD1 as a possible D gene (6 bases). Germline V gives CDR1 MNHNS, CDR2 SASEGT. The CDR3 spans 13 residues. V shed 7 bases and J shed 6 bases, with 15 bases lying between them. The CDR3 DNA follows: TGTGCCAGCAACCAGGGGCTCCGCCCTGAAGCTTTCTTT. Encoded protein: CASNQGLRPEAFF.